The 32 T cell receptor beta chains given below trace back to one sample, sequenced in a study of blood T cell repertoires in COVID-19. Sequenced by immunoSEQ multiplex PCR; TCRdb stores in-frame clones only, minus some. The sample consists of 150,000 to 200,000 clones, 92% of them appearing once. The sequencing input was peripheral blood. The origin of the receptors is a man under 40 with COVID-19, enrolled during active disease.

The rearrangement links TRBV3-1 (or the pseudogene TRBV3-2) to TRBJ2-1; 8 bases are a match to TRBD2. Trimming at V came to 1 base and at J to 3 bases, leaving 2 bases not matched to a gene. The CDR3 covers 15 residues. Germline V gene sequence: CDR1 LGHDT, CDR2 YNNKEL (reference sequence). The DNA of the CDR3 is TGTGCCAGCAGCCAAGGGGCGGGGGGCTACAATGAGCAGTTCTTC. Encoded protein: CASSQGAGGYNEQFF.

A single count supports this clone. The rearrangement links TRBV7-9 to TRBJ1-5; no clear D gene. The CDR3 is 13 residues long. Germline loops: CDR1 SEHNR, CDR2 FQNEAQ (reference sequence). V was shortened by 4 bases and J by 3 bases, with 7 bases between the two germline ends. This CDR3 reads CASSSQNNQPQHF. The CDR3 coding sequence is TGTGCCAGCAGCTCACAGAACAATCAGCCCCAGCATTTT.

This clone was seen a single time. V is TRBV4-3 and J is TRBJ1-1, with D possibly matching TRBD1 (5 bases). V shed 0 bases and J shed 5 bases, with 22 bases lying between them. The CDR3 spans 18 residues. Germline values: CDR1 LGHNA, CDR2 YSLEER. The CDR3 loop reads CASSQDLLEGTGRTEAFF. In DNA form, the CDR3 reads TGCGCCAGCAGCCAAGATCTCTTGGAAGGGACGGGGAGGACTGAAGCTTTCTTT.

V and J are TRBV6-5 and TRBJ1-3; a weak D match, TRBD1 (5 bases). The CDR3 covers 14 residues. V gave up 5 bases and J gave up 0 bases, with 8 bases separating them. Germline lookup yields CDR1 MNHEY and CDR2 SVGAGI. The CDR3 DNA reads TGTGCCAGCAGTATACAGGACTCTGGAAACACCATATATTTT. It codes for CASSIQDSGNTIYF.

The gene calls are TRBV4-3 and TRBJ2-5, with 10 bases fitting TRBD1. Trimming removed 4 bases from V and 0 bases from J; junction bases left unmatched: 8. Looked up from germline, CDR1 is LGHNA and CDR2 is YSLEER. This CDR3 region has 17 residues. This CDR3 is CASSPHPGTGDQETQYF. Here the CDR3 DNA reads TGCGCCAGCAGCCCACATCCGGGGACAGGGGACCAAGAGACCCAGTACTTC.

The V gene is TRBV5-1, the J gene TRBJ1-1; a weak D match, TRBD1 (6 bases). There are 14 residues in the CDR3. Between the trimmed V and J ends, which lost 2 bases and 2 bases, there was a span of 10 bases. Germline assignment: CDR1 SGHRS and CDR2 YFSETQ. The CDR3 sequence: CASSLQGTNTEAFF. The CDR3 DNA is TGCGCCAGCAGCTTACAGGGCACAAACACTGAAGCTTTCTTT.

The CDR3 sequence: CASSLTRLGEEFRADTQYF. CDR3 nucleotides: TGTGCCAGCAGCTTAACTCGACTAGGAGAAGAATTTCGCGCAGATACGCAGTATTTT. The chain carries TRBV13 and TRBJ2-3, with D possibly TRBD2 on 6 matching bases. Germline V CDR1 and CDR2: PRHDT, FYEKMQ (reference sequence). The CDR3 is 19 residues long. With 2 bases removed from V and 4 bases from J, the gap between germline ends came to 25 bases.

V and J are TRBV29-1 and TRBJ2-7; TRBD1 aligns across 8 bases. Germline CDR1 SQVTM, CDR2 ANQGSEA. Germline trimming cut 7 bases from V and 2 bases from J; bases unmatched to any gene: 13. This CDR3 comprises 15 residues. CDR3 sequence: CSAVTGAKNPYEQYF. CDR3 bases: TGCAGCGCCGTGACAGGGGCGAAAAACCCCTACGAGCAGTACTTC.

The chain combines TRBV5-1 with TRBJ1-1, with TRBD1 matching over 11 bases. The junction had 5 bases not matched to a gene; V was cut back by 0 bases and J by 4 bases. The CDR3 is 16 amino acids. Germline assignment: CDR1 SGHRS and CDR2 YFSETQ. The CDR3 region has the DNA TGCGCCAGCAGCTTGGATACCGGACAGGGGGCCACTGAAGCTTTCTTT. It yields the protein CASSLDTGQGATEAFF.

The chain links TRBV7-2 to TRBJ2-1, with D possibly being TRBD2 (5 bases). CDR3 length equals 15 residues. The V gene's germline CDR1 is SGHTA and CDR2 FQGNSA. Trimming removed 3 bases from V and 2 bases from J, with 11 bases in between. CDR3 DNA: TGTGCCAGCAGCTTGAGGGCTGACCCCTACAATGAGCAGTTCTTC. Its protein product is CASSLRADPYNEQFF. The full variable domain, its missing parts supplied by reference TRBV7-2 and TRBJ2-1, is GAGVSQSPSNKVTEKGKDVELRCDPISGHTALYWYRQSLGQGLEFLIYFQGNSAPDKSGLPSDRFSAERTGGSVSTLTIQRTQQEDSAVYLCASSLRADPYNEQFFGPGTRLTVL.

V and J are TRBV6-2 or TRBV6-3 and TRBJ2-5; tentatively, D is TRBD2 (6 bases). The germline CDR1 and CDR2 sequences are MNHEY and SVGEGT. V lost 6 bases and J lost 2, with 13 bases in between. This CDR3 region has 14 residues. The CDR3, as DNA: TGTGCCAGCAGCCCCATCCGGGGGCAAGAGACCCAGTACTTC. This sequence encodes CASSPIRGQETQYF.

The chain is built from TRBV9 and TRBJ1-6; possibly TRBD1 for D (5 bases). CDR1 and CDR2 (germline): SGDLS, YYNGEE. The length of the CDR3 is 15 residues. Trimming pared 0 bases from V and 10 bases from J, leaving 14 bases between. CDR3 DNA sequence: TGTGCCAGCAGCGTAGCCGGGAGTTGGGGCTCACCCCTCCACTTT. Amino acids: CASSVAGSWGSPLHF. Full variable domain (missing parts from reference TRBV9 and TRBJ1-6): DSGVTQTPKHLITATGQRVTLRCSPRSGDLSVYWYQQSLDQGLQFLIQYYNGEERAKGNILERFSAQQFPDLHSELNLSSLELGDSALYFCASSVAGSWGSPLHFGNGTRLTVT.

This chain joins TRBV5-6 and TRBJ1-3; D is perhaps TRBD1 (5 bases). V lost 2 bases and J lost 10, with 7 bases in between. The V gene's germline CDR1 is SGHDT and CDR2 YYEEEE. The CDR3 sequence is 11 residues long. This chain's CDR3 is CASSFRDTIYF. In nucleotides, the CDR3 is TGTGCCAGCAGCTTCAGGGATACCATATATTTT.

In DNA form, the CDR3 reads TGCGCCAGCAGCTTGGCCGTAGCGGCGGGCACAGATACGCAGTATTTT. It translates to CASSLAVAAGTDTQYF. V is TRBV5-1 and J is TRBJ2-3; D is possibly TRBD2 (6 bases). The CDR3 extends over 16 amino acids. Germline lookup yields CDR1 SGHRS and CDR2 YFSETQ. V gave up 0 bases and J gave up 1 base, with 12 bases separating them. Based on the CDR3 plus reference TRBV5-1 and TRBJ2-3, the full variable domain is KAGVTQTPRYLIKTRGQQVTLSCSPISGHRSVSWYQQTPGQGLQFLFEYFSETQRNKGNFPGRFSGRQFSNSRSEMNVSTLELGDSALYLCASSLAVAAGTDTQYFGPGTRLTVL.

This clone was counted a single time. The chain uses TRBV19 and TRBJ1-6, with TRBD1 identical over 9 bases. The germline V gene encodes CDR1 LNHDA and CDR2 SQIVND (reference sequence). V lost 8 bases to trimming and J lost 10 bases; unmatched junction nucleotides: 15. The CDR3 runs to 16 residues. The DNA of the CDR3 is TGTGCCAGTCGACCGGCGGGACAGGGCGTTCGATCACCCCTCCACTTT. Protein: CASRPAGQGVRSPLHF.

The chain employs TRBV2 and TRBJ1-6; D is unclear. V lost 5 bases and J 10 bases, leaving 9 bases between the germline ends. Germline V gene sequence: CDR1 SNHLY, CDR2 FYNNEI. CDR3 length: 12 amino acids. The CDR3 nucleotides read TGTGCCAGCAGTTCCCCGGGGTCACCCCTCCACTTT. Its translation: CASSSPGSPLHF.

The chain employs TRBV4-1 and TRBJ1-3; D gene unclear. CDR1 MGHRA and CDR2 YSYEKL come from the germline V gene. The CDR3 runs to 15 residues. Trimming took 2 bases from V and 0 from J, leaving 8 bases between them. Here the CDR3 reads CASSQFSFSGNTIYF. CDR3 DNA sequence: TGCGCCAGCAGCCAATTCTCCTTCTCTGGAAACACCATATATTTT.

This chain joins TRBV10-3 and TRBJ1-6, with D perhaps matching TRBD1 (5 bases). V was shortened by 10 bases and J by 10 bases, with 20 bases between the two germline ends. This CDR3 has 14 amino acids. Germline V gene sequence: CDR1 ENHRY, CDR2 SYGVKD. CDR3 DNA sequence: TGTGCCACCCTACAGGTGGCCGACGGATCACCCCTCCACTTT. The encoded protein is CATLQVADGSPLHF.

CDR3 sequence: CASSIFQREGNEQYF. The CDR3 coding sequence is TGTGCCAGTAGTATATTTCAGCGGGAGGGCAACGAGCAGTACTTC. The rearrangement joins TRBV19 to TRBJ2-7, with 10 bases fitting TRBD2. The CDR3 has 15 residues. Germline assignment: CDR1 LNHDA and CDR2 SQIVND (reference sequence). Germline trimming cut 2 bases from V and 5 bases from J; bases unmatched to any gene: 6.

This chain connects TRBV6-5 to TRBJ1-5; D gene unclear. The V end was cut by 2 bases, the J end by 6 bases, with 11 bases between. Germline V lookup: CDR1 MNHEY, CDR2 SVGAGI. CDR3 size: 14 residues. Here the CDR3 reads CASSYPSQAQPQHF. In DNA, the CDR3 is TGTGCCAGCAGTTACCCGTCTCAGGCTCAGCCCCAGCATTTT.

The chain uses TRBV19 and TRBJ1-5, with 12 bases aligning to TRBD1. Germline V gene lookup returns CDR1 LNHDA and CDR2 SQIVND (reference sequence). Losses at the gene ends were 3 bases for V and 4 bases for J; bases not matched to a gene: 13. The CDR3 length is 19 residues. CDR3 amino acids: CASSISGTGGIRHNQPQHF. In DNA form, the CDR3 reads TGTGCCAGTAGTATCTCCGGGACAGGGGGCATTCGGCATAATCAGCCCCAGCATTTT.

Only one count was recorded for this clone. V usage is TRBV7-9 and J usage is TRBJ1-1; 7 nucleotides agree with TRBD1. The length of the CDR3 is 14 residues. The germline V gene has CDR1 SEHNR and CDR2 FQNEAQ (reference sequence). V gave up 5 bases and J gave up 1 base; unmatched junction bases: 4. DNA of the CDR3: TGTGCCAGCAGCCACGGACAGGCGAACACTGAAGCTTTCTTT. Encoded protein: CASSHGQANTEAFF.

The chain is built from TRBV29-1 and TRBJ2-2; TRBD2 aligns across 9 bases. Germline-derived CDR1 and CDR2 are SQVTM and ANQGSEA. The CDR3 totals 14 residues. The ends lost 7 bases at V and 1 base at J; junction bases unmatched: 4. The CDR3 region is CSGLTSGNTGELFF. The CDR3 DNA sequence: TGCAGCGGACTGACTAGCGGGAACACCGGGGAGCTGTTTTTT.

The chain employs TRBV28 and TRBJ2-3, with 7 bases lining up with TRBD1. The CDR3 length is 15 residues. V lost 6 bases to trimming and J lost 0 bases; unmatched junction nucleotides: 6. Germline-derived CDR1 and CDR2 are MDHEN and SYDVKM. The DNA for the CDR3 is TGTGCCAGCAGCACGGACAGGATTAGCACAGATACGCAGTATTTT. Protein: CASSTDRISTDTQYF. The full variable domain, with the rest looked up from reference TRBV28 and TRBJ2-3, is DVKVTQSSRYLVKRTGEKVFLECVQDMDHENMFWYRQDPGLGLRLIYFSYDVKMKEKGDIPEGYSVSREKKERFSLILESASTNQTSMYLCASSTDRISTDTQYFGPGTRLTVL.

The DNA of the CDR3 is TGTGCCAGAGGGGCGGGAGCCCTGCCATGGGGCACAGATACGCAGTATTTT. Its protein is CARGAGALPWGTDTQYF. The chain is built from TRBV2 and TRBJ2-3; 7 bases agree with TRBD2. The CDR3 length is 17 residues. J lost 1 base, V lost 9 bases, and 16 bases had no gene match. Germline V CDR1 and CDR2: SNHLY, FYNNEI.

This chain connects TRBV7-9 to TRBJ2-3; 7 nucleotides match TRBD2. This CDR3 contains 15 residues. The V segment lost 0 bases and the J segment 2 bases; nucleotides outside the gene matches: 2. Germline V lookup: CDR1 SEHNR, CDR2 FQNEAQ (reference sequence). The CDR3 DNA follows: TGTGCCAGCAGCTTAGCGGGGGGGAACACAGATACGCAGTATTTT. It specifies CASSLAGGNTDTQYF.

This CDR3 is CASSWRDRVAEAFF. The CDR3 bases are TGTGCCAGCAGCTGGCGGGACAGGGTCGCTGAAGCTTTCTTT. The chain has TRBV27 and TRBJ1-1, with TRBD1 matching 9 bases. Germline trimming cut 6 bases from V and 6 bases from J; bases unmatched to any gene: 8. CDR3 length equals 14 residues. Germline lookup yields CDR1 MNHEY and CDR2 SMNVEV (reference sequence).

The count of this clone is one. This rearrangement joins TRBV11-3 to TRBJ2-2; 8 bases agree with TRBD1. The length of the CDR3 is 16 residues. With V trimmed by 5 bases and J by 1 base, 6 bases remained unmatched. The V gene's germline CDR1 is SGHNT and CDR2 YENEEA. The CDR3 coding sequence is TGTGCCAGCAGCCTTACCGGGACAGGGAACACCGGGGAGCTGTTTTTT. This encodes CASSLTGTGNTGELFF.

The DNA for the CDR3 is TGCGCCAGCAGCCAGCTTAGCGGGACGATCAATGAGCAGTTCTTC. Protein: CASSQLSGTINEQFF. This rearrangement joins TRBV4-1 to TRBJ2-1, with 8 bases matching TRBD2. Losses at the gene ends were 3 bases for V and 6 bases for J; bases not matched to a gene: 7. This CDR3 contains 15 residues. Germline CDR1 is MGHRA and CDR2 is YSYEKL.

V usage is TRBV6-5 and J usage is TRBJ1-2, with 7 bases aligning to TRBD1. This CDR3 spans 11 amino acids. Per germline, CDR1 MNHEY and CDR2 SVGAGI. Unmatched junction bases numbered 6, after V lost 4 bases and J lost 13 bases. This CDR3 reads CASSFGQAFTF. The CDR3 DNA reads as TGTGCCAGCAGTTTTGGACAGGCGTTCACCTTC.

In its sample, this clone was seen once. The chain employs TRBV28 and TRBJ1-2; D is ambiguous. Germline loops: CDR1 MDHEN, CDR2 SYDVKM. The CDR3 runs 16 residues. V lost 4 bases, J lost 5 bases, and 20 bases lay in between. The CDR3 DNA reads TGTGCCAGCAGTTCCCCTCGTCGGAGGGAACCTTATGGCTACACCTTC. The encoded protein is CASSSPRRREPYGYTF.

V and J are TRBV7-2 and TRBJ2-1; tentative D call: TRBD2 (6 bases). Germline V gene lookup returns CDR1 SGHTA and CDR2 FQGNSA. The CDR3 is 17 residues long. V was cut by 3 bases and J by 0 bases, with 15 bases left in between. The CDR3 bases are TGTGCCAGCAGCTTGGCCGGGACTCAGAGCTCCTACAATGAGCAGTTCTTC. The encoded protein is CASSLAGTQSSYNEQFF.